This entry lists 16 T cell receptor beta chains sequenced from one sample in a study of beta chain features in type 1 diabetes. Investigators reverse transcribed all isolated RNA, so they sequenced expressed TCRB transcripts. Clones were read by immunoSEQ multiplex PCR, and TCRdb kept only the in-frame ones, dropping some. The sample records roughly 400,000 clones, around 15% being singletons. The sequenced sample was naive CD4+ T cells from blood. All receptors come from a woman under 30 in good health.

The sample holds a few counts of this clone. This chain joins TRBV30 and TRBJ2-7, with 9 nucleotides matching TRBD1. This CDR3 is 14 amino acids long. CDR1 and CDR2 (germline): GTSNPN, SVGIG (reference sequence). J was trimmed by 1 base and V by 4 bases; bases with no gene match: 5. Written as DNA, the CDR3 is TGTGCCTGGAAGGGACAGGGCATTTCCTACGAGCAGTACTTC. Amino acid sequence: CAWKGQGISYEQYF.

This clone came up a few times. The chain carries TRBV28 and TRBJ2-7, with a possible D match to TRBD1 (6 bases). With 5 bases removed from V and 3 bases from J, the gap between germline ends came to 23 bases. The CDR3 extends over 17 amino acids. Germline V CDR1 and CDR2: MDHEN, SYDVKM. For the CDR3, the DNA is TGTGCCAGCAGTGCCTCAGTGACAGGCGGATCTTTCTACGAGCAGTACTTC. Protein product: CASSASVTGGSFYEQYF.

J is TRBJ2-7 and V is TRBV5-4; the D gene is possibly TRBD2 (6 bases). V was shortened by 4 bases and J by 0 bases, with 14 bases between the two germline ends. The CDR3 consists of 15 residues. Germline V gene sequence: CDR1 SGHNT, CDR2 YYREEE (reference sequence). The CDR3 DNA sequence: TGTGCCAGCAGCCACGGGACTCTAAGCTCCTACGAGCAGTACTTC. Translation: CASSHGTLSSYEQYF.

This clone was seen more than once but under ten times. CDR3 nucleotides: TGTGCCTGGAGTGGCAATACGGGCTCCTACAATGAGCAGTTCTTC. It translates to CAWSGNTGSYNEQFF. V and J are TRBV30 and TRBJ2-1; no definite D call. Between the trimmed V and J ends, which lost 1 base and 0 bases, there was a span of 10 bases. This CDR3 comprises 15 residues. In germline, CDR1 is GTSNPN, CDR2 SVGIG (reference sequence).

This clone was counted a few times. The chain carries TRBV6-5 and TRBJ2-7; 9 bases match TRBD1. The germline CDR1 and CDR2 sequences are MNHEY and SVGAGI. CDR3 length: 14 amino acids. Trimming at V came to 5 bases and at J to 4 bases, leaving 6 bases not matched to a gene. In DNA form, the CDR3 reads TGTGCCAGCAGTAACAGGGGGCTAGGTTACGAGCAGTACTTC. This sequence encodes CASSNRGLGYEQYF.

As to this clone: The same CDR3 also results from other DNA sequences found in this sample. This chain uses TRBV28 with TRBJ1-5; 9 positions agree with TRBD1. Germline CDR1 is MDHEN and CDR2 is SYDVKM. The CDR3 extends over 14 amino acids. With V trimmed by 4 bases and J by 4 bases, 2 bases remained unmatched. Written as DNA, the CDR3 is TGTGCCAGCAGTTCCGGACAGGGGAATCAGCCCCAGCATTTT. Translated, it gives CASSSGQGNQPQHF.

The rearrangement links TRBV7-9 to TRBJ2-3; 7 positions agree with TRBD1. Germline-derived CDR1 and CDR2 are SEHNR and FQNEAQ (reference sequence). The CDR3 contains 15 residues. With 5 bases clipped from V and 4 bases from J, the junction kept 9 bases outside the gene matches. CDR3 protein: CASSRTGLPPDTQYF. The CDR3 nucleotides are TGTGCCAGCAGCAGGACAGGCCTGCCGCCAGATACGCAGTATTTT.

The chain links TRBV7-9 to TRBJ2-5, with 10 bases aligning to TRBD1. Per the germline V gene, CDR1 is SEHNR and CDR2 is FQNEAQ (reference sequence). J lost 4 bases, V lost 6 bases, and 2 bases had no gene match. The CDR3 has 13 amino acids. CDR3 protein: CASSGTGVETQYF. As DNA, the CDR3 is TGTGCCAGCAGTGGGACAGGGGTAGAGACCCAGTACTTC.

The V call is TRBV7-9, the J call TRBJ1-4, with TRBD1 as a possible D gene (6 bases). The length of the CDR3 is 14 residues. Germline V CDR1 and CDR2: SEHNR, FQNEAQ (reference sequence). V dropped 5 bases and J dropped 6 bases, with 13 bases sitting between them. DNA of the CDR3: TGTGCCAGCAGCCGAGACAGGTTTGATGAAAAACTGTTTTTT. Its protein product is CASSRDRFDEKLFF.

This clone has a handful of counts. The chain employs TRBV18 and TRBJ1-1; no clear D. V shed 0 bases and J shed 3 bases, with 8 bases lying between them. This CDR3 region has 14 residues. CDR1 and CDR2 (germline): KGHSH, LQKENI. The chain's CDR3 is CASSPPSVYTEAFF. In DNA form, the CDR3 reads TGTGCCAGCTCACCACCTTCTGTCTACACTGAAGCTTTCTTT.

This clone came up a few times. The chain recombines TRBV28 with TRBJ1-1; TRBD1 matches at 7 bases. Germline CDR1 MDHEN, CDR2 SYDVKM. The CDR3 runs 14 residues. The J segment lost 2 bases and the V segment lost 1 base, leaving 1 base of the junction unmatched. CDR3 nucleotides: TGTGCCAGCAGTTTATTAGGGGGCAACACTGAAGCTTTCTTT. Encoded protein: CASSLLGGNTEAFF.

The chain uses TRBV30 and TRBJ1-2; 7 positions match TRBD1. Germline V gene sequence: CDR1 GTSNPN, CDR2 SVGIG (reference sequence). There are 17 residues in the CDR3. The V segment lost 2 bases and the J segment 6 bases; nucleotides outside the gene matches: 18. CDR3 residues: CAWSPNHRQGRGDGYTF. Here the CDR3 DNA reads TGTGCCTGGAGTCCCAACCACCGACAGGGACGGGGTGATGGCTACACCTTC.

This clone appeared a few times. The chain links TRBV19 to TRBJ2-7; TRBD1 agrees at 9 bases. Germline V gene lookup returns CDR1 LNHDA and CDR2 SQIVND (reference sequence). V was clipped by 3 bases and J by 7 bases; unmatched bases: 10. This CDR3 is built from 15 residues. CDR3 nucleotide sequence: TGTGCCAGTAGTATGGCCGGGACAGGGCTTGGGGAGCAGTACTTC. Its protein product is CASSMAGTGLGEQYF. The entire variable domain, with the rest obtained from reference TRBV19 and TRBJ2-7, is as follows: DGGITQSPKYLFRKEGQNVTLSCEQNLNHDAMYWYRQDPGQGLRLIYYSQIVNDFQKGDIAEGYSVSREKKESFPLTVTSAQKNPTAFYLCASSMAGTGLGEQYFGPGTRLTVT.

In this sample, this clone turned up a few times. The chain couples TRBV9 to TRBJ2-1; 11 bases match TRBD2. With V trimmed by 0 bases and J by 4 bases, 3 bases remained unmatched. Germline CDR1 SGDLS, CDR2 YYNGEE. The CDR3 sequence is 16 residues long. CDR3 in amino acids: CASSVVSGRVYNEQFF. CDR3 sequence (DNA): TGTGCCAGCAGCGTAGTTAGCGGGAGGGTGTACAATGAGCAGTTCTTC.

The chain joins TRBV30 to TRBJ2-7, with D hard to call. This CDR3 has 11 amino acids. Germline-derived CDR1 and CDR2 are GTSNPN and SVGIG (reference sequence). V was pared by 3 bases and J by 3 bases, with 6 bases between. The CDR3 here is CAWRNFYEQYF. The CDR3 nucleotides are TGTGCCTGGAGGAACTTCTACGAGCAGTACTTC.

Here the CDR3 reads CASSFTGDTYNEQFF. The CDR3 region has the DNA TGCGCCAGCAGCTTCACAGGGGATACCTACAATGAGCAGTTCTTC. This chain connects TRBV5-1 to TRBJ2-1; 7 positions agree with TRBD1. The germline gives CDR1 SGHRS, CDR2 YFSETQ. The trim removed 2 bases at V and 2 bases at J, leaving 4 bases unmatched. The CDR3 length is 15 residues.